This TCR beta chain was retrieved from a study of spatial heterogeneity in lung cancer (dated by TCRdb to about 2019). Notes on the research overall: Beta-chain transcripts were consistently detected in greater numbers than alpha-chain transcripts, which likely reflects a higher abundance of beta-chain transcripts. In the raw uncorrected reads, each unique combination of TCR and UMI appeared on average more than ten times. In non-small cell lung cancer, the study made a quantitative comparison of TCR alpha and beta repertoires among multiple tumor regions, matched nontumor lung and blood. Nonsynonymous mutation counts, determined by whole-exome sequencing of tumor tissue, were related to features of the TCR repertoire. At surgery, over 200 tumor regions, around 64 matched nontumor lung samples and 56 PBMC samples were TCR-sequenced for both alpha and beta chains.

Sample time point, as interpreted from the label and publication: sample taken at primary tumor resection. Samples were obtained from 72 patients with early-stage, untreated non-small cell lung cancer from the lung TRACERx cohort. For TCR sequencing, whole RNA was extracted from tumor and nontumor lung tissue, or from cryopreserved PBMC samples, and no cell sorting was done. Only patients for whom sufficient RNA was available from at least two tumor regions were selected for TCR sequencing. Libraries were built with 5' RACE. The sequencer was a NextSeq 500. The TCR library protocol attached a unique molecular identifier to each TCR cDNA molecule to allow correction of PCR and sequencing errors. On the study's bioinformatics: Decombinator tools were used for TCR identification, UMI-based error correction and CDR3 extraction. Expanded TCRs were defined as those above a frequency of 2 per 1,000, corresponding to the top 1% of the tumor frequency distribution. Renyi diversity was calculated using the R vegan package after each repertoire was subsampled 100 times to 5,000 TCRs. CDR3 similarity networks were built from amino acid triplet string-kernel similarity, with CDR3s being connected when pairwise similarity was above 0.82. Using fastp at Q25 and MiXCR, TCRdb reprocessed the public reads and kept productive beta chains. Identical CDR3 protein sequences are pooled into one entry, listed with their most common genes and DNA. The authors' filters were not applied to this entry. Here the sample has about 38,000 distinct CDR3 sequences; about 5.2% occur a single time. The ten largest clones capture roughly 25% of the sample.

This clonotype was seen once. It lacks a known antigen. No much larger clone exists at a distance of one base, and base qualities are not known. On its own, one read is weak support. What the research found in general, with its limitations: Ubiquitous expanded tumor TCRs were detected in blood more often at tumor resection than at routine follow-up. Confirming at a functional level the hypothesis that regional TCRs recognize regional mutations was considered to require additional single-cell paired TCR alpha and beta sequencing.

The origin of this receptor is a female donor with early-stage non-small cell lung cancer. The sequencing used PBMCs, collected at surgery.

The CDR3 loop reads CASSPQGTGNQPQHF. The base sequence is TGTGCCAGCAGCCCACAGGGGACGGGCAATCAGCCCCAGCATTTT. The chain uses TRBV2 and TRBJ1-5; the central 7 bases match TRBD1. The V end gives up 6 bases and the J end 2 bases, leaving 7 bases in the junction not matched to a gene. From the germline V gene, CDR1 is SNHLY and CDR2 is FYNNEI. Including the terminal cysteine and phenylalanine, the CDR3 comprises 15 residues. The entry retains the CDR3 DNA only, 45 bases that are in frame from base 1.